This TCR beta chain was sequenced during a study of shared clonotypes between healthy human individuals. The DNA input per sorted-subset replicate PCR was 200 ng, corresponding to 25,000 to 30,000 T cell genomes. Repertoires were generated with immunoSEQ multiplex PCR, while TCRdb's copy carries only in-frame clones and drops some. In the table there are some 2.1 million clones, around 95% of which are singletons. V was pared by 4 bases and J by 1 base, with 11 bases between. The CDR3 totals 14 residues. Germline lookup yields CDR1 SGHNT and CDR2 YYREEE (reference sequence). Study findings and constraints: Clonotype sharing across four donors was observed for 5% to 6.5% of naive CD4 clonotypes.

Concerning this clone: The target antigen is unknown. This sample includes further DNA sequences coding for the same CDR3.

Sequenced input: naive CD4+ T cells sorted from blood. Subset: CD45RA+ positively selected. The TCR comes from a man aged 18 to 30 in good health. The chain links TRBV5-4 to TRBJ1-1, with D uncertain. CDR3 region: CASSLEYPNTEAFF. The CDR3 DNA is TGTGCCAGCAGCCTGGAATACCCGAACACTGAAGCTTTCTTT.